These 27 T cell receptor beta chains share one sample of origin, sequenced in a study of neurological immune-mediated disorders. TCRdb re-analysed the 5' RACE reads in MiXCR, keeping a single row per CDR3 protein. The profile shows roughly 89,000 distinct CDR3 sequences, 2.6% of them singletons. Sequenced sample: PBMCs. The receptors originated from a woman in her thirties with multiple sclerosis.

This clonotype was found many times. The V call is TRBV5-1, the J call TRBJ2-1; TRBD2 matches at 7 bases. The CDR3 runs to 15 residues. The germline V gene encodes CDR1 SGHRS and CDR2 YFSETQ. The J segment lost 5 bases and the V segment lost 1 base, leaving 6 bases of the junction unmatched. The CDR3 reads CASSLLASGNNEQFF. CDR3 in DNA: TGCGCCAGCAGCTTGTTGGCTAGCGGCAACAATGAGCAGTTCTTC.

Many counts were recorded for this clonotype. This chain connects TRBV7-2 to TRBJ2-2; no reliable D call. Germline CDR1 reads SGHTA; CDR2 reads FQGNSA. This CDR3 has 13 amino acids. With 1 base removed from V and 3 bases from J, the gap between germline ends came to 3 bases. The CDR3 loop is CASSLGHTGELFF. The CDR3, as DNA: TGTGCCAGCAGCTTAGGACACACCGGGGAGCTGTTTTTT.

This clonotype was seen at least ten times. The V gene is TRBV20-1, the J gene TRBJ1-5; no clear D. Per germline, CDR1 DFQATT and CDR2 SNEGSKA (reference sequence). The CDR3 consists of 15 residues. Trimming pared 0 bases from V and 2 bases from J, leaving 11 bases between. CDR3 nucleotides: TGCAGTGCTAGAGAAGCGGGTACTGGCAATCAGCCCCAGCATTTT. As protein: CSAREAGTGNQPQHF.

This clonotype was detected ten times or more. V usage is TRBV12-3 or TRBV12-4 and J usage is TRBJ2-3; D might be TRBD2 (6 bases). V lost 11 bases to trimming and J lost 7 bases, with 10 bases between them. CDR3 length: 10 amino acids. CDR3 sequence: CASGEHTQYF. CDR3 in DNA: TGTGCCTCGGGGGAGCATACGCAGTATTTT.

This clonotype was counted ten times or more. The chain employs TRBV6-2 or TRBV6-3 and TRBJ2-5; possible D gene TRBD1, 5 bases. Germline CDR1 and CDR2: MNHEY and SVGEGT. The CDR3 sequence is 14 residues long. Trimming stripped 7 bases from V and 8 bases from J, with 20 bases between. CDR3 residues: CASTLTAGKITQYF. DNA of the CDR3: TGTGCCAGCACCTTAACGGCAGGGAAGATCACCCAGTACTTC.

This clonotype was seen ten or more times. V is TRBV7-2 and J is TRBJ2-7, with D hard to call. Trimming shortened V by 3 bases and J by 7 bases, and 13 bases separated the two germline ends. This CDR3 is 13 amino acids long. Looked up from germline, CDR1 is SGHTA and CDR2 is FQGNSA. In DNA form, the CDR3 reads TGTGCCAGCAGCTTCCCCCCCGCCCAGGAGCAGTACTTC. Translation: CASSFPPAQEQYF.

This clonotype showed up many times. CDR3 nucleotide sequence: TGTGCCAGCAGTGAGGTGGGACCCTTGAACACTGAAGCTTTCTTT. Amino acid sequence: CASSEVGPLNTEAFF. This chain uses TRBV2 with TRBJ1-1; D perhaps matches TRBD1 (5 bases). Germline loops: CDR1 SNHLY, CDR2 FYNNEI. This CDR3 is 15 amino acids long. V was clipped by 3 bases and J by 0 bases, with 11 bases between them.

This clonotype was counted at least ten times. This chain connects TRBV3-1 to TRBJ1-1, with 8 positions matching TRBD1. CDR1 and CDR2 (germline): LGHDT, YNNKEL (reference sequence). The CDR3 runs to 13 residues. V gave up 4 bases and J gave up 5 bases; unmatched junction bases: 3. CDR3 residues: CASSRTGQTEAFF. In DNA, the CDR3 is TGTGCCAGCAGCCGGACAGGGCAAACTGAAGCTTTCTTT.

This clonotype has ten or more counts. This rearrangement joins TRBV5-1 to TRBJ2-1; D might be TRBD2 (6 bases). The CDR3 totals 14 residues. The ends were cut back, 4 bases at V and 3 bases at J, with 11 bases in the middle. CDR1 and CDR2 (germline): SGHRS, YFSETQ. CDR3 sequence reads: CASSTGRIYNEQFF. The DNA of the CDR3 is TGCGCCAGCAGCACCGGGAGAATCTACAATGAGCAGTTCTTC.

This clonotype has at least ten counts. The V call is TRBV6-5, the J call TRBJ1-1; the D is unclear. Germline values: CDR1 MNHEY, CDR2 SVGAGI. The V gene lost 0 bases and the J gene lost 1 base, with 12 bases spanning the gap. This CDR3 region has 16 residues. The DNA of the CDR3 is TGTGCCAGCAGTTACTCGTTCCGGACCCAGAACACTGAAGCTTTCTTT. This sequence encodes CASSYSFRTQNTEAFF.

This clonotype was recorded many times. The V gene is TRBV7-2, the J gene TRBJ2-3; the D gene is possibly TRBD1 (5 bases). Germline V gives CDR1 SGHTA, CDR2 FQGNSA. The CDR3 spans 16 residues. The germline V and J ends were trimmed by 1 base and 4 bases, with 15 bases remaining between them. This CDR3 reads CASSLGGRAEADTQYF. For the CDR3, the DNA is TGTGCCAGCAGCTTAGGTGGCAGGGCCGAGGCAGATACGCAGTATTTT.

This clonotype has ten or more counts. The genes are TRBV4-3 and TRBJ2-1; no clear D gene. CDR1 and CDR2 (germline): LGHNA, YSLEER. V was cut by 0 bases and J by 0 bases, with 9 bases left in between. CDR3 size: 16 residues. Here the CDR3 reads CASSQEPLSSYNEQFF. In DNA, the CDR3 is TGCGCCAGCAGCCAAGAACCTCTTAGCTCCTACAATGAGCAGTTCTTC.

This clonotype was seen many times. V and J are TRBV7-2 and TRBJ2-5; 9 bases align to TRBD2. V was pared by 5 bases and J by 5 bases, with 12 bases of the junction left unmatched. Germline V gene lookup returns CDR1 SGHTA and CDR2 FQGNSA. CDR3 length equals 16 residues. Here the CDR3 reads CASSLMGAGGQETQYF. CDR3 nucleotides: TGTGCCAGCAGCCTCATGGGAGCGGGAGGTCAGGAGACCCAGTACTTC.

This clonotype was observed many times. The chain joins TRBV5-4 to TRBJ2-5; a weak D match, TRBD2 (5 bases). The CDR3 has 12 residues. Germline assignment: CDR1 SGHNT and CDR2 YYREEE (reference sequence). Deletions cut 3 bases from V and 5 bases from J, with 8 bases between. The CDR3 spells CASSSRTETQYF. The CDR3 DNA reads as TGTGCCAGCAGCTCCCGGACTGAGACCCAGTACTTC.

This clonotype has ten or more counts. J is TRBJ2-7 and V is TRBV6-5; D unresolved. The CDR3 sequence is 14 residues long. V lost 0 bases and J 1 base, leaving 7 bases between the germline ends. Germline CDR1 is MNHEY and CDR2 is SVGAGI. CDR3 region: CASSYSRGSYEQYF. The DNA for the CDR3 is TGTGCCAGCAGTTACTCAAGAGGATCCTACGAGCAGTACTTC.

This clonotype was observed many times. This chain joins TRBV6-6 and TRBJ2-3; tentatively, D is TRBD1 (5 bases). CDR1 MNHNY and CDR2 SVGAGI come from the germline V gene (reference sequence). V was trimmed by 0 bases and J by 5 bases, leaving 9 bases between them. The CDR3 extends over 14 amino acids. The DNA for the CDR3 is TGTGCCAGCAGTTACTCGACAGTCGGAGATACGCAGTATTTT. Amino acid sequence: CASSYSTVGDTQYF.

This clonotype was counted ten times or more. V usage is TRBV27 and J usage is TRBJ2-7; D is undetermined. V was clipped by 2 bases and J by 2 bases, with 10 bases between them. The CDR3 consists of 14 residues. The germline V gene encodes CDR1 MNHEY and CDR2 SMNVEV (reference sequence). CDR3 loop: CASSLKPPAYEQYF. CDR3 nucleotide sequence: TGTGCCAGCAGTTTAAAGCCCCCAGCCTACGAGCAGTACTTC.

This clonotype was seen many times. In DNA form, the CDR3 reads TGTGCCACCTGGGGGTCCGGTGAGCAGTTCTTC. Residues: CATWGSGEQFF. V gene TRBV27 combines with J gene TRBJ2-1, with D perhaps being TRBD1 or TRBD2 (5 bases each). V was shortened by 10 bases and J by 9 bases, with 13 bases between the two germline ends. Looked up from germline, CDR1 is MNHEY and CDR2 is SMNVEV (reference sequence). CDR3 length: 11 amino acids.

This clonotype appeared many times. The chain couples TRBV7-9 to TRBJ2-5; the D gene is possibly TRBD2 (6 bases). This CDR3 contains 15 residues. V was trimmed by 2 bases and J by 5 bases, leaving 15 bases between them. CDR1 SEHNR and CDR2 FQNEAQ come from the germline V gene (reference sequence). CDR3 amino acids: CASSLSSGRGETQYF. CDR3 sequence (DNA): TGTGCCAGCAGCTTATCCTCCGGCCGGGGGGAGACCCAGTACTTC.

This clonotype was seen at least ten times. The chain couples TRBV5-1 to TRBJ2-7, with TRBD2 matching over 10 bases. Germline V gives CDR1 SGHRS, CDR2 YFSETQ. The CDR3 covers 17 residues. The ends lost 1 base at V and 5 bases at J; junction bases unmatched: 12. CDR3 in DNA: TGCGCCAGCAGCTTGCTCCCTAGCGGGAGTGGTATGGACGAGCAGTACTTC. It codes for CASSLLPSGSGMDEQYF.

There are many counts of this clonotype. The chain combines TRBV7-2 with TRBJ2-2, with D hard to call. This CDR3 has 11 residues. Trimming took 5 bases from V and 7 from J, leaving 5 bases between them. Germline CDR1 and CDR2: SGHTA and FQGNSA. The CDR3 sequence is CASSRFGELFF. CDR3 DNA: TGTGCCAGCAGCCGGTTCGGGGAGCTGTTTTTT.

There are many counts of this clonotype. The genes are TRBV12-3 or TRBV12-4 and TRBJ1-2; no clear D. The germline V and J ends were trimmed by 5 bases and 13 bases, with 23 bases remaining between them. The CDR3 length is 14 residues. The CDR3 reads CASSSSLSTIMGTF. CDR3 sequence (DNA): TGTGCCAGCAGTAGCTCTTTATCCACGATAATGGGCACCTTC.

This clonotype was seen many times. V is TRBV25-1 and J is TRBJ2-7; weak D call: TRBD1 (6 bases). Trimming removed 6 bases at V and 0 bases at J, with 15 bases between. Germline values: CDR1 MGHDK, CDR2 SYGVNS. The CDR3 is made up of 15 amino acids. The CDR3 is CASSFCRDTSYEQYF. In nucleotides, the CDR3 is TGTGCCAGCAGCTTCTGCCGGGACACCTCCTACGAGCAGTACTTC.

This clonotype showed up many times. CDR3 DNA: TGCGCCAGCAGCTTGTCCCAAACTGAAGCTTTCTTT. Translated: CASSLSQTEAFF. The rearrangement uses TRBV5-1 and TRBJ1-1; D remains unclear. The germline V and J ends were trimmed by 1 base and 5 bases, with 6 bases remaining between them. The CDR3 contains 12 residues. CDR1 is SGHRS, CDR2 YFSETQ, per germline.

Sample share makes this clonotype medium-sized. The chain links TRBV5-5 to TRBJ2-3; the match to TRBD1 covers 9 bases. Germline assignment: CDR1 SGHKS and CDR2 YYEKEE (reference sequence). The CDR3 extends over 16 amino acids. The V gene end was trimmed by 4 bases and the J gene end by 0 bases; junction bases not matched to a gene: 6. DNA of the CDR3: TGTGCCAGCAGCGGGGAACAGGGGGCGAGCACAGATACGCAGTATTTT. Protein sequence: CASSGEQGASTDTQYF. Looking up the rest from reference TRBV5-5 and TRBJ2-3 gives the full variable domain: DAGVTQSPTHLIKTRGQQVTLRCSPISGHKSVSWYQQVLGQGPQFIFQYYEKEERGRGNFPDRFSARQFPNYSSELNVNALLLGDSALYLCASSGEQGASTDTQYFGPGTRLTVL.

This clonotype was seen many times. CDR3 bases: TGCAGTGCTATAGACGGGGAGGGCCAAGAGACCCAGTACTTC. Translation gives CSAIDGEGQETQYF. The chain joins TRBV20-1 to TRBJ2-5; 7 nucleotides match TRBD2. V was pared by 4 bases and J by 1 base, with 6 bases of the junction left unmatched. CDR3 length: 14 amino acids. Germline loops: CDR1 DFQATT, CDR2 SNEGSKA (reference sequence).

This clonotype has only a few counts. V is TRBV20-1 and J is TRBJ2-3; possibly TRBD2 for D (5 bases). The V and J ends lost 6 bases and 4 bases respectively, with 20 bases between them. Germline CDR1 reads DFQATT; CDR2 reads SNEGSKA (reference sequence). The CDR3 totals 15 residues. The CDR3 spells CSATRGIFVSDTQYF. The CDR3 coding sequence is TGCAGTGCCACGAGAGGGATATTTGTATCAGATACGCAGTATTTT.